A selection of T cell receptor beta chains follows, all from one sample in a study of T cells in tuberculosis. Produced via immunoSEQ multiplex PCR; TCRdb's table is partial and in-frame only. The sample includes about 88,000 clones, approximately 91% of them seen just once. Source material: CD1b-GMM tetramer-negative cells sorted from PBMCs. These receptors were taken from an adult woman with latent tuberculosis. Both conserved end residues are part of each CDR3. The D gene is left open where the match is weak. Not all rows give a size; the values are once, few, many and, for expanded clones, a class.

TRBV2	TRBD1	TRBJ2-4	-	CASSEARTGVSIQYF	TGTGCCAGCAGTGAAGCTAGGACAGGGGTTTCCATTCAGTACTTC
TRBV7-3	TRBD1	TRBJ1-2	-	CASSPGQGAHGYTF	TGTGCCAGCAGCCCGGGACAGGGGGCGCATGGCTACACCTTC
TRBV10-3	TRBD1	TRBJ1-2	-	CAISVQGGNYGYTF	TGTGCCATCAGTGTACAGGGGGGAAACTATGGCTACACCTTC
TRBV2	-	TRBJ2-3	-	CASSPSQLGDTQYF	TGTGCCAGCAGCCCTAGCCAGTTAGGAGATACGCAGTATTTT
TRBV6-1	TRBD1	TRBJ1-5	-	CASGTEQPQHF	TGTGCCAGCGGGACAGAACAGCCCCAGCATTTT
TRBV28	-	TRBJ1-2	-	CASSSYSHYYGYTF	TGTGCCAGCAGTTCGTACAGTCACTACTATGGCTACACCTTC
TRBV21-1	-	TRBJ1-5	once	CASSKKWGRLDNQPQHF	TGTGCCAGCAGCAAAAAATGGGGGCGGCTGGACAATCAGCCCCAGCATTTT
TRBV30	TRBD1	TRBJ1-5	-	CAWSNRGNQPQHF	TGTGCCTGGAGTAACAGGGGGAATCAGCCCCAGCATTTT
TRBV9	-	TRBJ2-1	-	CASSVVGGSYNEQFF	TGTGCCAGCAGCGTAGTCGGGGGCTCCTACAATGAGCAGTTCTTC
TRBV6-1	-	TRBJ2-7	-	CASLGGALSYEQYF	TGTGCCAGCCTCGGAGGGGCGCTATCCTACGAGCAGTACTTC
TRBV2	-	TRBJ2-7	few	CASSLQYEQYF	TGTGCCAGCAGTTTACAATACGAGCAGTACTTC
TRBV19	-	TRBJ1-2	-	CATSGVYGYTF	TGTGCCACCTCAGGGGTCTATGGCTACACCTTC
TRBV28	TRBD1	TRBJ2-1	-	CASSSPGQPLNEQFF	TGTGCCAGCAGTTCTCCGGGACAGCCCCTAAATGAGCAGTTCTTC
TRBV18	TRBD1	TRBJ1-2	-	CASSPPGTGSYGYTF	TGTGCCAGCTCACCACCGGGGACAGGGAGCTATGGCTACACCTTC
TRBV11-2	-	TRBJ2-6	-	CASSLVYRTLRSGANVLTF	TGTGCCAGCAGCTTAGTGTACAGGACCTTACGCTCTGGGGCCAACGTCCTGACTTTC
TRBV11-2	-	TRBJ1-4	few	CASSLGLNEKLFF	TGTGCCAGCAGCTTAGGACTTAATGAAAAACTGTTTTTT
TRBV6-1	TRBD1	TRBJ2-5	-	CASKFRDSQETQYF	TGTGCCAGCAAATTCCGGGACAGTCAAGAGACCCAGTACTTC
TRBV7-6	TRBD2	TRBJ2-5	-	CASSYSGLAGGGENRETQYF	TGTGCCAGCAGCTACAGCGGACTAGCGGGGGGCGGCGAGAATCGAGAGACCCAGTACTTC
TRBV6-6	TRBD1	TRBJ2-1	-	CASSKPGQGHNEQFF	TGTGCCAGCAGCAAGCCGGGACAGGGGCACAATGAGCAGTTCTTC
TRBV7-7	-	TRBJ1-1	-	CASSIQWNTEAFF	TGTGCTAGCAGCATACAATGGAACACTGAAGCTTTCTTT
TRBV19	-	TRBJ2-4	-	CASSIPGQLNIQYF	TGTGCCAGTAGTATCCCTGGACAGTTAAACATTCAGTACTTC
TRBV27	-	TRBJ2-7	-	CASSLSSPPYEQYF	TGTGCCAGCAGTTTATCCTCCCCCCCCTACGAGCAGTACTTC
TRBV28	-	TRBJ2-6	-	CASSQPGAGANVLTF	TGTGCCAGCAGCCAACCGGGAGCTGGGGCCAACGTCCTGACTTTC
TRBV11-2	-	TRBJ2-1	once	CASSPAGQQFF	TGTGCCAGCAGCCCCGCGGGACAGCAGTTCTTC
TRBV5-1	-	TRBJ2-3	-	CASSLVSSSTDTQYF	TGCGCCAGCAGCTTGGTCAGTTCCAGCACAGATACGCAGTATTTT
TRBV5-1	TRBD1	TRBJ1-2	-	CASSFATGVYGYTF	TGCGCCAGCAGCTTCGCGACAGGGGTCTATGGCTACACCTTC
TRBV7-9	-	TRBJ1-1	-	CASSLGSNTEAFF	TGTGCCAGCAGCTTGGGGAGTAACACTGAAGCTTTCTTT
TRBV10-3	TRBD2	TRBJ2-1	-	CAIRSGEVNNEQFF	TGTGCCATCAGGAGCGGGGAAGTTAACAATGAGCAGTTCTTC
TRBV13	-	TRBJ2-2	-	CASSLGGDTGELFF	TGTGCCAGCAGCTTGGGGGGAGACACCGGGGAGCTGTTTTTT
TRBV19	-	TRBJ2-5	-	CASSIRTGLETQYF	TGTGCCAGTAGTATCCGGACTGGATTGGAGACCCAGTACTTC
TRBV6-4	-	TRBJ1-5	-	CASSPQGLSQPQHF	TGTGCCAGCAGTCCACAGGGCTTGAGTCAGCCCCAGCATTTT
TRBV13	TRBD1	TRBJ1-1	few	CASTRQGVNTEAFF	TGTGCCAGCACCAGACAGGGGGTCAACACTGAAGCTTTCTTT
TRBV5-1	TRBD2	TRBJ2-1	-	CASSQQPLAGSSYNEQFF	TGCGCCAGCAGCCAACAACCCCTAGCGGGGAGCTCCTACAATGAGCAGTTCTTC
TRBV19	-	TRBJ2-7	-	CASSIGGGQTYEQYF	TGTGCCAGTAGTATAGGAGGAGGGCAAACCTACGAGCAGTACTTC
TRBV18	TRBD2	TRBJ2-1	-	CASSQRAGGRDEQFF	TGTGCCAGCTCACAACGAGCGGGGGGTAGGGATGAGCAGTTCTTC
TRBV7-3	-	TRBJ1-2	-	CASSPMDNQDYGYTF	TGTGCCAGCAGCCCCATGGACAATCAGGACTATGGCTACACCTTC
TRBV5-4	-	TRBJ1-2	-	CASKLRQVSNYGYTF	TGTGCCAGCAAACTAAGACAGGTGTCGAACTATGGCTACACCTTC
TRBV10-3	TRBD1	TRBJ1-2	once	CAISDPGQGMEGYTF	TGTGCCATCAGTGATCCGGGACAGGGGATGGAGGGCTACACCTTC
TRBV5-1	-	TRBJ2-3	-	CASRGRGNVDTQYF	TGCGCCAGCAGGGGCAGGGGTAATGTAGATACGCAGTATTTT
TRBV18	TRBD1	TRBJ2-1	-	CASSPPLNDRVSGNEQFF	TGTGCCAGCTCACCACCTCTAAACGACAGGGTGTCGGGGAATGAGCAGTTCTTC
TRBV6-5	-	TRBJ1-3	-	CASSYTGTGNTIYF	TGTGCCAGCAGTTACACGGGAACTGGAAACACCATATATTTT
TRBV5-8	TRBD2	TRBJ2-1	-	CASSFGLAGDYNEQFF	TGTGCCAGCAGCTTCGGTCTAGCGGGGGACTACAATGAGCAGTTCTTC
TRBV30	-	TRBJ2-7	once	CAWSVPWQKISYEQYF	TGTGCCTGGAGTGTGCCCTGGCAGAAGATCTCCTACGAGCAGTACTTC
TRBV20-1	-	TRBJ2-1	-	CSASLDNEQFF	TGCAGTGCTAGCTTAGACAATGAGCAGTTCTTC